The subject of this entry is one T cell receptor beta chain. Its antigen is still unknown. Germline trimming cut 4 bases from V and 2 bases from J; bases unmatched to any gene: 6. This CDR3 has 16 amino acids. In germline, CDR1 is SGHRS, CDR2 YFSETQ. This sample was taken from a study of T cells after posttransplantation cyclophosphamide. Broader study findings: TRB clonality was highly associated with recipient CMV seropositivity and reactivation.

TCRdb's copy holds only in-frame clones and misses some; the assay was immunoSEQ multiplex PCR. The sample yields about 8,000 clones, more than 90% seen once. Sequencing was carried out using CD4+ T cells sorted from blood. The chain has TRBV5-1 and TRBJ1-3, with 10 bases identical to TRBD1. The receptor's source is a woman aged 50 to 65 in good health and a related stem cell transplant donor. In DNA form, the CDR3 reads TGCGCCAGCAGCGTCTCCGGGACAGGGGCTGGAAACACCATATATTTT. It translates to CASSVSGTGAGNTIYF.